This T cell receptor beta chain was recovered during a study of T cells in Graves' hyperthyroidism and ophthalmopathy. Study outcomes and limitations: For ophthalmopathy, model prediction preceded onset by a median roughly 5.9 months. Among clonotypes expanded in thyroid above 0.001, most were also found in blood.

On the basis of clinical symptoms, serum thyroxine and TRAb, thyroid ultrasound and orbital computed tomography, diagnoses were made. Authors of the study amplified TCR beta CDR3 regions from RNA transcripts. HTBI primers were employed in a first-round RT-PCR of the TCR CDR3. TCRdb ran MiXCR on the multiplex PCR reads and lists one entry per CDR3 protein. The table has about 350,000 distinct CDR3 sequences, roughly 13% seen once. V was trimmed by 3 bases and J by 10 bases, leaving 18 bases between them. Germline lookup yields CDR1 SNHLY and CDR2 FYNNEI. The CDR3 loop spans 14 amino acids. This clonotype occurred many times. As yet, its antigen is unknown.

This clonotype was sampled from a woman under 40 with Graves' hyperthyroidism. The sample consisted of blood. This chain uses TRBV2 with TRBJ1-1; D is undetermined. CDR3 protein: CASSDRRQAKGAFF. The CDR3 DNA reads as TGTGCCAGCAGTGATAGGAGGCAGGCAAAAGGAGCTTTCTTT.